Listed here are 4 T cell receptor beta chains from one sample, sequenced in a study of blood T cell repertoires in COVID-19. The table came from immunoSEQ multiplex PCR; TCRdb's copy has only in-frame clones and leaves some out. The sample lists approximately 290,000 clones, 80% to 95% occurring once. The sequencing sample was made of PBMCs or T cells enriched from blood (not recorded which). The receptor set was obtained from a woman between 25 and 40 years old who had recovered from COVID-19.

The chain employs TRBV12-3 or TRBV12-4 and TRBJ2-1, with D maybe TRBD2 (6 bases). This CDR3 spans 13 amino acids. V was cut by 4 bases and J by 10 bases, with 14 bases left in between. The CDR3 region is CASSSSEGREQFF. CDR3 DNA: TGTGCCAGCAGTTCCTCGGAGGGCCGAGAGCAGTTCTTC.

This clone has just one count. J is TRBJ2-2 and V is TRBV7-2; TRBD2 aligns across 10 bases. V lost 6 bases, J lost 6 bases, and 10 bases stayed unmatched. The CDR3 spans 16 residues. Germline loops: CDR1 SGHTA, CDR2 FQGNSA. The CDR3 spells CASSSLPSGSPGELFF. In nucleotides, the CDR3 is TGTGCCAGCAGTTCCCTTCCTAGCGGGAGTCCCGGGGAGCTGTTTTTT.

The gene calls are TRBV19 and TRBJ2-2; no reliable D call. CDR1 and CDR2 from the germline V gene are LNHDA and SQIVND (reference sequence). V lost 3 bases and J 0 bases, leaving 8 bases between the germline ends. The CDR3 spans 15 residues. CDR3 protein: CASSIQVTNTGELFF. The CDR3 DNA sequence: TGTGCCAGTAGTATCCAGGTAACGAACACCGGGGAGCTGTTTTTT.

This chain links TRBV21-1 with TRBJ2-7; no DNA check was done on the table's D call, TRBD2. TRBV21-1 is classified as a pseudogene. There are 15 residues in the CDR3. CDR3 sequence (DNA): TGTGCCAGCAGCACCCGCAGGAGGCAGGTCCACGAGCAGTACTTC. This encodes CASSTRRRQVHEQYF.